This T cell receptor (beta chain) was recovered during a study of shared clonotypes between healthy human individuals. Produced via immunoSEQ multiplex PCR; TCRdb's table is partial and in-frame only. This sample has about 1.1 million clones; around 77% occur once, and the top ten carry 0.89%. The V and J ends lost 0 bases and 3 bases respectively, with 11 bases between them. Germline values: CDR1 MDHEN, CDR2 SYDVKM. CDR3 length: 16 residues. This receptor was taken from a man aged 18 to 30 in good health. Some clones in this sample may be carry-over from other donors' samples. This chain links TRBV28 with TRBJ2-2; D remains ambiguous. The sample taken for sequencing was memory CD4+ T cells from PBMCs. Noted subset: CD45RA-negative fraction. CDR3 DNA: TGTGCCAGCAGTTTATGGTCCAGGTCGGACACCGGGGAGCTGTTTTTT. This sequence encodes CASSLWSRSDTGELFF. The whole variable domain, remainder taken from reference TRBV28 and TRBJ2-2, is DVKVTQSSRYLVKRTGEKVFLECVQDMDHENMFWYRQDPGLGLRLIYFSYDVKMKEKGDIPEGYSVSREKKERFSLILESASTNQTSMYLCASSLWSRSDTGELFFGEGSRLTVL.